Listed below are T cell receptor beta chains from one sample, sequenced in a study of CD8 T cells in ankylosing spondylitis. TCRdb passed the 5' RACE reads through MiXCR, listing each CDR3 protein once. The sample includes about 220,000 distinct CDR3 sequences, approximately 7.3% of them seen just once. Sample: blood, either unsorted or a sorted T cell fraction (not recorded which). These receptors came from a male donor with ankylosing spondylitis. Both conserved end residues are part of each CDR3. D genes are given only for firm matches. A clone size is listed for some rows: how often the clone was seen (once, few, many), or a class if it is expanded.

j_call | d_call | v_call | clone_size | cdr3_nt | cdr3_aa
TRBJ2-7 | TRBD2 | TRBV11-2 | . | TGTGCCAGCACACTAGCGCCAGACTACGAGCAGTACTTC | CASTLAPDYEQYF
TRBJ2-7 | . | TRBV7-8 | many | TGTGCCAGCAGCTTAGTGGTGGGCAGGGGAAATGAGCAGTACTTC | CASSLVVGRGNEQYF
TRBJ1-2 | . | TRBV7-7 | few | TGTGCTAGCAGCTTGGAAGGGGGTGATGGCTACACCTTC | CASSLEGGDGYTF
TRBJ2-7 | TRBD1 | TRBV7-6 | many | TGTGCCAGCAGCTTCGCGGACAGGGTCGTCGAGCAGTACTTC | CASSFADRVVEQYF
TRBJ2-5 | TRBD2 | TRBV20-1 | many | TGCAGTGCTAGACCGGGGGGGCAGTCAGAGACCCAGTACTTC | CSARPGGQSETQYF
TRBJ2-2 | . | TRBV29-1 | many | TGCAGCGTCTATGGCGCAGGTTATAACACCGGGGAGCTGTTTTTT | CSVYGAGYNTGELFF
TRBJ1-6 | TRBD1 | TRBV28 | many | TGTGCCAGCAGCCGGACAGGGATTAGGTCACCCCTCCACTTT | CASSRTGIRSPLHF
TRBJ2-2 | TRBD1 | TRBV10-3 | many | TGTGCCATTCGTGCCAGGGGGCAATCTTACACCGGGGAGCTGTTTTTT | CAIRARGQSYTGELFF
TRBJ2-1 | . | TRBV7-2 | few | TGTGCCAGCAGCCCCCGCCAGCTAGGTAATGAGCAGTTCTTC | CASSPRQLGNEQFF
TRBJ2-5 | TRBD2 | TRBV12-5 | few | TGTGCTAGTGGCCCCGGGACTAGGAAAGAGACCCAGTACTTC | CASGPGTRKETQYF
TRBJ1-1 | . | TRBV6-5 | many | TGTGCCAGCAGTTACGTACCGGGACCGGTGAACACTGAAGCTTTCTTT | CASSYVPGPVNTEAFF
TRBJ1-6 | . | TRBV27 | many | TGTGCCAGCAGCCCAAACAGGGTTGATTCACCCCTCCACTTT | CASSPNRVDSPLHF
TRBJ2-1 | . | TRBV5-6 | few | TGTGCCAGCAGCTCGGGGGCTTTTGGGCAGTTCTTC | CASSSGAFGQFF
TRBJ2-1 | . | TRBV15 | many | TGTGCCACCAGCAGAGATCAGGGTAGAACAGGGATGAGTGAGCAGTTCTTC | CATSRDQGRTGMSEQFF
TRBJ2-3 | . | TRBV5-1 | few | TGCGCCAGCAGAATAAGTCTAGGCGGGAGCACAGATACGCAGTATTTT | CASRISLGGSTDTQYF
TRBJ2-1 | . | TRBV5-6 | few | TGTGCCAGCAGCTGGGGCGGGATAGCCTACAATGAGCAGTTCTTC | CASSWGGIAYNEQFF
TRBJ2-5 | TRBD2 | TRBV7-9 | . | TGTGCCAGCAGCTCCGGACTAGCGGGGGGCGTAGAGACCCAGTACTTC | CASSSGLAGGVETQYF
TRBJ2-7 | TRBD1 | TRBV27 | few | TGTGCCAGCAGTTTATCCCCCGGGACAGGGGGATTCTACGAGCAGTACTTC | CASSLSPGTGGFYEQYF
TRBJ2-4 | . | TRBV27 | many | TGTGCCAGCAGTTTATCGTTAACAGCGCTAGCCAAAAACATTCAGTACTTC | CASSLSLTALAKNIQYF
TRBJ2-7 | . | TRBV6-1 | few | TGTGCCAGCAGTGACGGAGCTATAGTTTTTTCTTACGAGCAGTACTTC | CASSDGAIVFSYEQYF
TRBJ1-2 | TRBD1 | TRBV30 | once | TGTGCCTGGAGTGTACAGGGGGAAAATGGCTACACCTTC | CAWSVQGENGYTF
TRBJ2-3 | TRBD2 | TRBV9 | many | TGTGCCAGCAGCGCTTTCCATAGCGGGGGCACAGATACGCAGTATTTT | CASSAFHSGGTDTQYF
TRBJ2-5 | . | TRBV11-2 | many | TGTGCCAGCAGCTTAGGCCTGACTTTATTGGGTCGGCAAGAGACCCAGTACTTC | CASSLGLTLLGRQETQYF
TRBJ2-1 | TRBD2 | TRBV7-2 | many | TGTGCCAGCAGCTTAGCGACTAGCGGGAGGGGTAGCAATGAGCAGTTCTTC | CASSLATSGRGSNEQFF
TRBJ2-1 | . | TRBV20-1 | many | TGCAGTGCTAGAGATCGTGGGGCGACGTCCTACAATGAGCAGTTCTTC | CSARDRGATSYNEQFF
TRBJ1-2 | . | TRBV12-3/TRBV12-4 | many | TGTGCCAGCAGTTCAAGAGCCTGGTATGGCTACACCTTC | CASSSRAWYGYTF
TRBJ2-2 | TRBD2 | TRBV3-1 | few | TGTGCCTCCTGCCAAGCACTAGCGGGAGGAGGCACCGGGGAGCTGTTTTTT | CASCQALAGGGTGELFF
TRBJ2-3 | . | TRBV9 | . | TGTGCCAGCAGCGGGGATGAAGGTGTGGGGAGAACAGATACGCAGTATTTT | CASSGDEGVGRTDTQYF
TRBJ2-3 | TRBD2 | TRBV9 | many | TGTGCCAGCAGCTTCTCTAGCGGAACCAGCACAGATACGCAGTATTTT | CASSFSSGTSTDTQYF
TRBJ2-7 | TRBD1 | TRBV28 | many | TGTGCCAGCACTTGGAACGGACAGGGAGTTTACGAGCAGTACTTC | CASTWNGQGVYEQYF
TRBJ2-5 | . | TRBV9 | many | TGTGCCAGCAGCGTAGCTGCTACGACCAACTGGGCCCAGTACTTC | CASSVAATTNWAQYF
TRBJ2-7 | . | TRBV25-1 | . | TGTGCCAGCAGTGGGGGGGCAGGGGCCTACGAGCAGTACTTC | CASSGGAGAYEQYF
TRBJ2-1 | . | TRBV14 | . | TGTGCCAGCAGCCTGGGGACGGACCTTAGCTCCTACAATGAGCAGTTCTTC | CASSLGTDLSSYNEQFF
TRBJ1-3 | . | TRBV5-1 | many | TGCGCCAGCAGCCCGGACTGGGGAGGAAACACCATATATTTT | CASSPDWGGNTIYF
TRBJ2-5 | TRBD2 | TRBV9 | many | TGTGCCAGCAGCGACGGGGGGTACTATCAAGAGACCCAGTACTTC | CASSDGGYYQETQYF
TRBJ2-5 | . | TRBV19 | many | TGTGCCAGTAGTATCAATCCCGGGTACCAAGAGACCCAGTACTTC | CASSINPGYQETQYF
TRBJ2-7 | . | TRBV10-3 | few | TGTGCCACGAGCGAGGGTGGAGGTGGTTACGAGCAGTACTTC | CATSEGGGGYEQYF
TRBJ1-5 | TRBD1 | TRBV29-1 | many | TGCAGCGTGCAGGGGGATAGCAATCAGCCCCAGCATTTT | CSVQGDSNQPQHF
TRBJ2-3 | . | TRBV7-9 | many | TGTGCCAGCAGCTCTCCAGGGGCCAGAGATACGCAGTATTTT | CASSSPGARDTQYF
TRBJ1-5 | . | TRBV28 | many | TGTGCCAGCAGTTTAGCCGGAAGGGGACCTAGCAATCAGCCCCAGCATTTT | CASSLAGRGPSNQPQHF
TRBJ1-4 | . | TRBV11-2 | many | TGTGCCAGCAGCCTAGTCACCGCCCCGGCAGCCTTTGGGGAAAAACTGTTTTTT | CASSLVTAPAAFGEKLFF
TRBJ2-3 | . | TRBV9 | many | TGTGCCAGCAGCGTACAACCAGATACGCAGTATTTT | CASSVQPDTQYF
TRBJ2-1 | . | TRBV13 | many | TGTGCCAGCAGCTTAGAACAACCAAGCTCCTACAATGAGCAGTTCTTC | CASSLEQPSSYNEQFF
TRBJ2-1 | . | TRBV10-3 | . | TGTGCCATCAGTGAGTCGCGCACTATCTCCTACAATGAGCAGTTCTTC | CAISESRTISYNEQFF
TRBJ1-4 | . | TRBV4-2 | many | TGTGCCAGCAGCGAAACCCAGGACAGACCAAAACTGTTTTTT | CASSETQDRPKLFF
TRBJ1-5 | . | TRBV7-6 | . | TGTGCCAGCAGCCGGGGTGGAGGCAATCAGCCCCAGCATTTT | CASSRGGGNQPQHF
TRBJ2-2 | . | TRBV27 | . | TGTGCCAGCAGTTTTATCGGCGCTACCGGGGAGCTGTTTTTT | CASSFIGATGELFF
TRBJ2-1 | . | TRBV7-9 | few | TGTGCCAGCAGCTTACCCGCGGAGATCGTCGGTTATGAGCAGTTCTTC | CASSLPAEIVGYEQFF
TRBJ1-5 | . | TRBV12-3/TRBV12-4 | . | TGTGCCAGCAGTTGGGGTATGAGGCAGCCCCAGCATTTT | CASSWGMRQPQHF
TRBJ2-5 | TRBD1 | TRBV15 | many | TGTGCCACCAGCGGAGATCAGGGGGCGGGAGAGACCCAGTACTTC | CATSGDQGAGETQYF
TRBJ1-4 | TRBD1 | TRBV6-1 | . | TGTGCCAGTCAACGCGGACAGGGGAATGAAAAACTGTTTTTT | CASQRGQGNEKLFF
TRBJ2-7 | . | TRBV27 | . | TGTGCCAGCAGCTATCGAAGTGCGAGCTCCCACGAGCAGTACTTC | CASSYRSASSHEQYF
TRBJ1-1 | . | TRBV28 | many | TGTGCCAGCACCACCGGATGGGGGGGCACTGAAGCTTTCTTT | CASTTGWGGTEAFF
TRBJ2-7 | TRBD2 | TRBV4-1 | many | TGCGCCAGCAGCCAAGAAAAGCGGGAGGGCTACGAGCAGTACTTC | CASSQEKREGYEQYF
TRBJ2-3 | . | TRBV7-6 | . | TGTGCCAGCAGCTTAGCGTCGCACACAGATACGCAGTATTTT | CASSLASHTDTQYF